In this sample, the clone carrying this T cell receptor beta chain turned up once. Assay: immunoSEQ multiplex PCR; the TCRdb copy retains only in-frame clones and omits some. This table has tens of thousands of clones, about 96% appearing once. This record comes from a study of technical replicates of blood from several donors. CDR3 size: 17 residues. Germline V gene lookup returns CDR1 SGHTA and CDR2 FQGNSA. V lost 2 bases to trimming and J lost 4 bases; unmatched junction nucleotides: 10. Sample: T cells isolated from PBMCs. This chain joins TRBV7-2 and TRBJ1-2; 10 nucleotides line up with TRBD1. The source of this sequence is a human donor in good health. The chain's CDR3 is CASSLTVAGQGTYGYTF. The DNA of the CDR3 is TGTGCCAGCAGCTTAACCGTTGCGGGACAGGGGACCTATGGCTACACCTTC.